This T cell receptor (beta chain) emerged from a study of shared T cell receptors in the human thymus (dated by TCRdb to the early 2020s). Describing the broader study: The study examined how self-reactive, shared T-cell receptor alpha chains are generated in the human thymus.

CDR1 and CDR2 are drawn from the germline V gene: SGHNT, YENEEA. The CDR3 holds 14 amino acids from the cysteine to the phenylalanine. Of all the DNA, just the CDR3 is kept, 42 bases in frame from base 1. V and J are trimmed by 6 bases and 5 bases, and the gene matches miss 9 bases of the junction. Regarding this clone: Its recognized antigen is unknown. No much larger clone exists at a distance of one base, and base qualities are not known.

The library came from the immunoSEQ multiplex PCR assay. Imported from immuneACCESS, the table was reduced by TCRdb to in-frame sequences with V and J called. These copies leave out some clones; in studies compared against another copy, an unresolved V gene accounts for under half, and the cause of the remainder is not known. Recorded for this sample are about 540,000 clones; around 78% of them occurred a single time. Of the sample, about 0.013% falls within the top ten clones. Another study also made use of these data, one on human thymus T cells. Drawing on the second study: Immunologically healthy infants undergoing open corrective cardiac surgery for congenital heart defects in Finland were used as donors. The thymus tissue came from surgical resects taken out during corrective cardiac surgery. Biased V and J gene segment usage appeared to be present in both thymic and peripheral blood repertoires. The related research found that thymic TCR repertoires overlapped highly between unrelated individuals. The study used fewer than ten infant thymus samples plus four related peripheral blood samples to characterize TCR alpha and beta repertoires. The infant donors were roughly 6 to 244 days old, and the cohort included roughly six males and a couple of females. Thymocytes were freed from the tissue by mechanical means and kept at -70 degrees C as pellets of roughly 8.5-31 million cells. A QIAsymphony instrument was used to extract genomic DNA from the frozen cell pellets. The immunoSEQ multiplex PCR assay was used to amplify the TCRB and TCRAD loci from a standardized quantity of quality-controlled genomic DNA. Amplicons spanned the V(D)J region at a length sufficient to cover the CDR3 and identify V and J genes. Through the commercial immunoSEQ service, the amplicons were sequenced on an Illumina platform. Primer bias and sequencing errors were corrected as previously described, and TCRAD and TCRB definitions were based on the IMGT database. The repertoires were analysed using immunoSEQ Analyzer 3.0 and VDJTools for basic statistics, V/J segment usage, diversity estimates, rarefaction and pairwise overlap. To estimate diversity, the Chao1, ChaoE, Efron-Thisted, Shannon and inverse Simpson indices were applied, and diversity was also estimated on datasets down-sampled to the smallest sample. Repertoire overlap was assessed by strict matching of CDR3 nucleotide sequence, V gene and J gene, and clustering was done by Jaccard-based multidimensional scaling. On average, thymus samples yielded roughly 800,000 unique TCRB clonotypes, whereas blood samples yielded 70,000 to 100,000.

The chain was built from TRBV11-3 and TRBJ2-5, with 7 bases matching TRBD2. The TCR sequence derives from a boy under two years old with a congenital heart defect. Donor details come from another sample of the same person, matched by shared clones. The sample comprised thymocytes. The CDR3 corresponds to CASRPGRGAETQYF. The bases read TGTGCCAGCAGGCCGGGGAGGGGAGCGGAGACCCAGTACTTC.